The 5 T cell receptor beta chains below all came from one sample that was sequenced in a study of resident and recirculating memory T cells in vitiligo. The data were produced by immunoSEQ multiplex PCR, yet TCRdb's version contains in-frame clones alone and is incomplete. Of 72,000 or so clones in the sample, about 90% were seen once. Material: blood. The receptors were sampled from a male donor with vitiligo.

This chain connects TRBV29-1 to TRBJ2-3; 7 positions match TRBD2. The CDR3 has 16 amino acids. With V trimmed by 2 bases and J by 0 bases, 8 bases remained unmatched. The V gene's germline CDR1 is SQVTM and CDR2 ANQGSEA. The CDR3 DNA is TGCAGCGTTGAAAGTAGTCTAGCGGATAGCACAGATACGCAGTATTTT. It specifies CSVESSLADSTDTQYF.

This chain links TRBV28 with TRBJ2-7; weak D call: TRBD2 (5 bases). V lost 6 bases and J 3 bases, leaving 21 bases between the germline ends. The CDR3 contains 16 residues. Germline CDR1 is MDHEN and CDR2 is SYDVKM. The CDR3 coding sequence is TGTGCCAGCAGCTCCCCGGGATCCGCTTACTTCTACGAGCAGTACTTC. Residues: CASSSPGSAYFYEQYF.

The chain links TRBV30 to TRBJ1-4; D uncertain. This CDR3 is 15 amino acids long. Germline V gives CDR1 GTSNPN, CDR2 SVGIG (reference sequence). V was pared by 2 bases and J by 1 base, with 11 bases between. The CDR3: CAWSSDRGTNEKLFF. The DNA for the CDR3 is TGTGCCTGGAGTTCCGACCGGGGAACTAATGAAAAACTGTTTTTT.

This clone showed up just once. The chain combines TRBV15 with TRBJ2-7; 8 bases agree with TRBD1. The CDR3 is 16 residues long. V dropped 1 base and J dropped 3; count of bases not matched to a gene: 8. Germline V gene sequence: CDR1 LNHNV, CDR2 YYDKDF (reference sequence). This CDR3 reads CATSRGEQGENYEQYF. The CDR3 nucleotides are TGTGCCACCAGCAGAGGGGAACAGGGGGAAAACTACGAGCAGTACTTC. The whole variable domain, remainder taken from reference TRBV15 and TRBJ2-7, is DAMVIQNPRYQVTQFGKPVTLSCSQTLNHNVMYWYQQKSSQAPKLLFHYYDKDFNNEADTPDNFQSRRPNTSFCFLDIRSPGLGDTAMYLCATSRGEQGENYEQYFGPGTRLTVT.

The chain is built from TRBV15 and TRBJ2-5; 10 bases are shared with TRBD2. CDR1 LNHNV and CDR2 YYDKDF come from the germline V gene (reference sequence). This CDR3 region has 17 residues. The V gene end was trimmed by 0 bases and the J gene end by 4 bases; junction bases not matched to a gene: 8. The CDR3 reads CATSRDRSSGRVETQYF. The CDR3 nucleotides read TGTGCCACCAGCAGAGATAGGTCTAGCGGGAGAGTAGAGACCCAGTACTTC. Full variable domain (remainder filled in from reference TRBV15 and TRBJ2-5): DAMVIQNPRYQVTQFGKPVTLSCSQTLNHNVMYWYQQKSSQAPKLLFHYYDKDFNNEADTPDNFQSRRPNTSFCFLDIRSPGLGDTAMYLCATSRDRSSGRVETQYFGPGTRLLVL.